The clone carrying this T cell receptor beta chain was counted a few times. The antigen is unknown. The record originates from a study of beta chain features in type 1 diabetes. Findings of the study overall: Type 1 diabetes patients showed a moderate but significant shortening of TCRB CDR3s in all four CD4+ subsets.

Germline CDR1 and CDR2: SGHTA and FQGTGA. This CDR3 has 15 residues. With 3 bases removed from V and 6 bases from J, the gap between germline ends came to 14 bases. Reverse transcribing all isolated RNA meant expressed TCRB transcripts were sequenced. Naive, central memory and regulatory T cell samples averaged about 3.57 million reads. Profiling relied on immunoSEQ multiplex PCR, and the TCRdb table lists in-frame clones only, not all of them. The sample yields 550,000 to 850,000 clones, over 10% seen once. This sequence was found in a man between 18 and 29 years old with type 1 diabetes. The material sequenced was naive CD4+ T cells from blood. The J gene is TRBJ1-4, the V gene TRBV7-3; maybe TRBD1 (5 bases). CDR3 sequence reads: CASSLYRPADEKLFF. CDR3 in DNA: TGTGCCAGCAGCTTGTACAGGCCAGCCGATGAAAAACTGTTTTTT.